This TCR beta chain stems from a study of shared clonotypes between healthy human individuals. On the study more broadly: Aged 18 to 49, the donors were a couple of women and a few men. Study-level points and caveats: Tissue TCR repertoires likely differ from these blood-only repertoires.

In regard to this clone: Its antigen is not identified.

In the authors' workflow: As immunoSEQ supplied junction-only sequences (without quality scores), filtering differed. Some clones are missing from TCRdb's copy, which holds only in-frame ones; the method was immunoSEQ multiplex PCR. The D gene and trimming were derived from the DNA, and the V and J assignments and clone size from that table. The sample holds approximately 1.1 million clones; around three quarters are singletons and the top ten take under 0.6%. Germline loops: CDR1 SGHRS, CDR2 YFSETQ. This CDR3 contains 13 residues. V lost 5 bases, J lost 3 bases, and 11 bases lay in between. Sample: memory CD4+ T cells from PBMCs. Indicated subset: CD45RA-negative fraction. This chain joins TRBV5-1 and TRBJ2-5, with a weak D call TRBD1 (6 bases). The sequence was collected from a man aged 18 to 35 in good health. Some clones in this sample may be carry-over from other donors' samples. Written as DNA, the CDR3 is TGCGCCAGCAGTTATCAGGGGAAAGAGACCCAGTACTTC. It encodes CASSYQGKETQYF. The full variable domain, in which reference TRBV5-1 and TRBJ2-5 provide the parts outside the CDR3, is KAGVTQTPRYLIKTRGQQVTLSCSPISGHRSVSWYQQTPGQGLQFLFEYFSETQRNKGNFPGRFSGRQFSNSRSEMNVSTLELGDSALYLCASSYQGKETQYFGPGTRLLVL.